This TCR beta chain was captured by sequencing in a study of blood T cell repertoires in COVID-19. Study-wide background: Sites in the United States, Italy and Spain provided acute and convalescent COVID-19 samples. Sample material is recorded as cDNA or gDNA derived from T cells, B-cell-depleted T cells, or PBMCs.

Original analysis: Amplification of reference gene primers was used by the study to estimate nucleated cell counts. The table came from immunoSEQ multiplex PCR; TCRdb's copy has only in-frame clones and leaves some out. The V and J calls and the clone size are those of that table, but D and trimming were determined from the DNA. Of fewer than 200,000 clones in the sample, approximately 90% were seen once. Germline CDR1 and CDR2: SGDLS and YYNGEE. This CDR3 contains 16 residues. J gave up 3 bases and V 4 bases, and 11 bases lay outside the gene matches. The J gene is TRBJ1-2, the V gene TRBV9; 8 bases agree with TRBD1. The sequenced material came from peripheral blood. This receptor was obtained from a man aged 50 to 59 with acute or convalescent COVID-19. CDR3 DNA sequence: TGTGCCAGCAGCCCCCGCTACGGGACAGGAGACTATGGCTACACCTTC. Translation gives CASSPRYGTGDYGYTF.